A selection of T cell receptor beta chains follows, all from one sample in a study of blood T cell repertoires in COVID-19. Assay: immunoSEQ multiplex PCR; the TCRdb copy retains only in-frame clones and omits some. Found here are some 240,000 clones, around 83% of them singletons; the top ten hold over 1.2%. The specimen sequenced was peripheral blood. These receptors were obtained from a woman between 35 and 50 years old who had recovered from COVID-19. The CDR3 runs from the conserved cysteine through the conserved F or W. A D gene is named only where the DNA matches it firmly. Part of the rows lack a size; the others show once, few, many or a class for expanded clones.

>TRBJ1-3|TRBV2|14|TRBD1|NA
TGTGCCAGCAGAGACAGGGGGCTTGGAAACACCATATATTTT
CASRDRGLGNTIYF
>TRBJ1-5|TRBV30|15|TRBD1|NA
TGTGCCTGGAGTGGGGGACAGGGCGACAATCAGCCCCAGCATTTT
CAWSGGQGDNQPQHF
>TRBJ2-2|TRBV5-4|15|TRBD1|NA
TGTGCCAGCAGCTTGGGGGACAGGGACGCCGGGGAGCTGTTTTTT
CASSLGDRDAGELFF
>TRBJ2-5|TRBV3-1/TRBV3-2|17|TRBD1|NA
TGTGCCAGCAGCCAAGATTTGGGGCGACAGGGAGTCGAGACCCAGTACTTC
CASSQDLGRQGVETQYF
>TRBJ2-1|TRBV7-3|17|NA|NA
TGTGCCAGCAGCTTAGTTCCACTTGAGACCGGGTACAATGAGCAGTTCTTC
CASSLVPLETGYNEQFF
>TRBJ1-5|TRBV18|15|NA|NA
TGTGCCAGCTCCCACACCACGTCACAGGGCAAGACCCAGCATTTT
CASSHTTSQGKTQHF
>TRBJ1-4|TRBV15|14|NA|NA
TGTGCCACCGTAACAGACGATGCTAATGAAAAACTGTTTTTT
CATVTDDANEKLFF
>TRBJ2-7|TRBV7-6|15|TRBD1|NA
TGTGCCAGCAGCCAACAAGGGACAGGGATGGGCGAGCAGTACTTC
CASSQQGTGMGEQYF
>TRBJ1-6|TRBV3-1/TRBV3-2|14|TRBD1|NA
TGTGCCAGCAGGAACCGGGACAGGGGCGGGTCCCTCCACTTT
CASRNRDRGGSLHF
>TRBJ2-3|TRBV2|16|NA|once
TGTGCCAGCAGTGAACAGGGGGGCCCTAGCACAGATACGCAGTATTTT
CASSEQGGPSTDTQYF
>TRBJ1-1|TRBV6-5|11|NA|once
TGTGCCAGCAGTTACCAGGGGCCAGCTTTCTTT
CASSYQGPAFF
>TRBJ2-5|TRBV21-1|11|NA|NA
TGTGCCAGCGGGGCCGGGGAGACCCAGTACTTC
CASGAGETQYF
>TRBJ2-2|TRBV19|16|NA|NA
TGTGCCAGTGGAGCAACCGGGACTCCGAACACCGGGGAGCTGTTTTTT
CASGATGTPNTGELFF
>TRBJ2-5|TRBV18|12|TRBD1|NA
TGTGCCAGCTCGGGACAGCAAGAGACCCAGTACTTC
CASSGQQETQYF
>TRBJ2-5|TRBV5-6|15|NA|NA
TGTGCCAGCAGCTCCCTAACCAGACAACAAGAGACCCAGTACTTC
CASSSLTRQQETQYF
>TRBJ2-3|TRBV7-2|16|NA|NA
TGTGCCAGCAGCACGGATAGCGCGGAAAGCACAGATACGCAGTATTTT
CASSTDSAESTDTQYF
>TRBJ2-7|TRBV5-1|13|NA|NA
TGCGCCAGCAGCCCTAATACAGGGAACGAGCAGTACTTC
CASSPNTGNEQYF
>TRBJ1-3|TRBV4-2|16|NA|NA
TGTGCCAGCAGCCGCGATGGGCAAGGTGTAGGAAACACCATATATTTT
CASSRDGQGVGNTIYF
>TRBJ1-6|TRBV6-5|13|NA|NA
TGTGCCAGCAGCGGGGAATCTGGTTCACCCCTCCACTTT
CASSGESGSPLHF
>TRBJ1-1|TRBV27|13|NA|NA
TGTGCCAGCAGTCCAGGGGTGAACACTGAAGCTTTCTTT
CASSPGVNTEAFF
>TRBJ1-2|TRBV5-6|15|TRBD1|NA
TGTGCCAGCAGTATTACAGGGGGCGGGAGATATGGCTACACCTTC
CASSITGGGRYGYTF
>TRBJ1-2|TRBV5-1|16|TRBD1|NA
TGCGCCAGCAGCCCGACCCCGGGACAGGGGACTTATGGCTACACCTTC
CASSPTPGQGTYGYTF
>TRBJ1-2|TRBV6-5|14|TRBD1|NA
TGTGCCAGCAGCGTGGACAGGGGCAGGACTGGCTACACCTTC
CASSVDRGRTGYTF
>TRBJ2-1|TRBV9|14|TRBD1|NA
TGTGCCAGCAGCGACGGACAGGGGGGCGATGAGCAGTTCTTC
CASSDGQGGDEQFF
>TRBJ2-2|TRBV7-8|15|NA|NA
TGTGCCAGCAGCCTCACGACAGGGGAGGGCGGGGAGCTGTTTTTT
CASSLTTGEGGELFF
>TRBJ2-4|TRBV13|16|TRBD1|NA
TGTGCCAGCAGCTCCCTAACAGGGGATGTCAAAAACATTCAGTACTTC
CASSSLTGDVKNIQYF
>TRBJ1-4|TRBV18|17|NA|once
TGTGCCAGCTCACCGTTTGTGGGGGCAGGGACTAATGAAAAACTGTTTTTT
CASSPFVGAGTNEKLFF
>TRBJ1-2|TRBV28|17|TRBD1|NA
TGTGCCAGCAGGATGACAGGGGACCTAGGGGTTAACTATGGCTACACCTTC
CASRMTGDLGVNYGYTF
>TRBJ2-5|TRBV3-1/TRBV3-2|14|NA|NA
TGTGCCAGCACCCCAAGCTGGGCCGAAGAGACCCAGTACTTC
CASTPSWAEETQYF
>TRBJ1-6|TRBV2|16|TRBD1|NA
TGTGCCAGCAGGGTAGACAGGGTTGAAGATAATTCACCCCTCCACTTT
CASRVDRVEDNSPLHF
>TRBJ1-1|TRBV13|12|NA|NA
TGTGCCAGCTCTACAGAGAACACTGAAGCTTTCTTT
CASSTENTEAFF
>TRBJ1-4|TRBV13|14|NA|NA
TGTGCCAGCAGCCCGAGACAGGCGGGTGAAAAACTGTTTTTT
CASSPRQAGEKLFF
>TRBJ2-3|TRBV6-5|16|TRBD2|NA
TGTGCCAGCAGTTACTCGACGGGGGGGCTGACAGATACGCAGTATTTT
CASSYSTGGLTDTQYF
>TRBJ1-3|TRBV18|11|NA|NA
TGTGCCAGCTCACCGGGGGGCACCATATATTTT
CASSPGGTIYF
>TRBJ1-1|TRBV11-3|13|NA|few
TGTGCCAGCAGCTTAGAAGGGGAAGCTGAAGCTTTCTTT
CASSLEGEAEAFF